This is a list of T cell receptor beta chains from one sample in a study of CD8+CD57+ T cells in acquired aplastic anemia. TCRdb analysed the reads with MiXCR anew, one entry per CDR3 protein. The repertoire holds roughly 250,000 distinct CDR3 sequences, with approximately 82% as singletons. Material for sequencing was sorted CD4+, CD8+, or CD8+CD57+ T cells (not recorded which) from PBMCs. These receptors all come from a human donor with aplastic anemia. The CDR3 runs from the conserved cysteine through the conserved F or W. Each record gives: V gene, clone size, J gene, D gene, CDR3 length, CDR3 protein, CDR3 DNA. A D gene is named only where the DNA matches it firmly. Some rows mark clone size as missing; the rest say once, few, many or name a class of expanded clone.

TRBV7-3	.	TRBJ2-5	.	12	CASQVARETQDF	TGTGCCAGCCAGGTGGCTAGGGAGACCCAGGACTTC
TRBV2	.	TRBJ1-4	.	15	CAGREGGVGGEKLFF	TGTGCCGGCAGGGAGGGAGGGGTGGGCGGTGAAAAACTGTTTTTT
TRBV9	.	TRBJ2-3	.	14	CASSLGGDRDPVHF	TGTGCCAGCAGCTTAGGGGGGGACAGAGACCCAGTACATTTT
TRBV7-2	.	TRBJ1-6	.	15	CASSLTSACGYTQHF	TGTGCCAGCAGCTTAACTAGCGCGTGCGGTTATACGCAGCACTTT
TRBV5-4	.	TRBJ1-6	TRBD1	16	CASSLGGTGYNSPLHF	TGTGCCAGCAGCCTGGGGGGGACAGGCTATAATTCACCCCTCCACTTT
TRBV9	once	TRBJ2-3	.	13	CASSDGVTGTQPF	TGTGCCAGCAGCGACGGGGTCACAGGTACTCAGCCCTTT
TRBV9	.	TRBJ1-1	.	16	CASSGGPQISDTEAFF	TGTGCCAGCAGCGGGGGTCCCCAGATCTCAGACACTGAAGCTTTCTTT
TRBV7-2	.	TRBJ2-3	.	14	CASSWAQGPNYGYF	TGTGCCAGCAGCTGGGCACAGGGCCCAAACTATGGCTACTTT
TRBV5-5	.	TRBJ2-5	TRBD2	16	CASSLRGGGLGETQYF	TGTGCCAGCAGCTTGCGGGGGGGGGGGCTGGGAGAGACCCAGTACTTC
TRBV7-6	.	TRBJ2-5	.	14	CASSLGHGTKTHYF	TGTGCCAGCAGCTTAGGCCACGGGACAAAGACCCACTACTTC
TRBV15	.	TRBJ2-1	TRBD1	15	CATSRGQGSGNEQFF	TGTGCCACCAGCAGGGGACAGGGGTCGGGCAATGAGCAGTTTTTC
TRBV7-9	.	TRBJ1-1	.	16	CASSIPGSYGANDAFF	TGTGCCAGCAGCATACCGGGTAGCTACGGGGCCAATGACGCTTTCTTT
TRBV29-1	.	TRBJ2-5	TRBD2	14	CSVVRERAQETQYF	TGCAGCGTTGTGCGGGAGCGAGCCCAAGAGACCCAGTACTTC
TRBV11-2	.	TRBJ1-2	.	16	CASSLSGKGLVYGYTF	TGTGCCAGCAGCTTGAGCGGGAAGGGGCTCGTATATGGCTACACCTTC
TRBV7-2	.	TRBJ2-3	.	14	CASSPFGNEKLFFF	TGTGCCAGCAGCCCCTTCGGGAATGAAAAACTGTTTTTTTTT
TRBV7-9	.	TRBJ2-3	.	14	CASSLAGGPGTQDF	TGTGCCAGCAGCTTAGCGGGAGGCCCGGGTACGCAGGATTTT
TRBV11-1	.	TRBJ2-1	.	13	CASSYDVTHEQFF	TGTGCCAGCAGTTATGATGTGACCCATGAGCAGTTCTTC
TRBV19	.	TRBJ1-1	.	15	CASSGAGGANNEAFF	TGTGCCAGTAGTGGAGCGGGGGGAGCGAACAATGAGGCTTTCTTT
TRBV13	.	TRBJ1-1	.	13	CASSNGGSTEAFF	TGTGCCAGCAGCAACGGGGGGAGCACTGAAGCTTTCTTT
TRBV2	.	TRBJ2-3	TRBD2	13	CASGGGGRDAQYF	TGTGCCAGCGGGGGCGGGGGGAGAGATGCGCAGTATTTT
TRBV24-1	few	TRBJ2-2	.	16	CATSDPQPGHTGELFF	TGTGCCACCAGTGATCCACAGCCGGGACACACCGGGGAGCTGTTTTTT
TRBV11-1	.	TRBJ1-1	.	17	CASSVEGGEGGNTEAFF	TGTGCCAGCAGCGTAGAGGGGGGGGAGGGAGGAAACACTGAAGCTTTCTTT
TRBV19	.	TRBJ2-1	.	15	CATSPTRGNYKEQFF	TGTGCCACTAGTCCGACTAGGGGGAATTACAAGGAGCAGTTCTTC
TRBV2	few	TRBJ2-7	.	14	CASSGRGLAYAQYF	TGTGCCAGCAGTGGCCGGGGCCTAGCCTACGCGCAGTACTTC
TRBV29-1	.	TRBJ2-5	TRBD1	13	CSVAPGGRETQYF	TGCAGCGTTGCCCCAGGGGGACGAGAGACCCAGTACTTC
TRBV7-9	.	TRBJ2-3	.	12	CAYEVGSYKQSF	TGTGCCTACGAGGTAGGGTCATACAAGCAGTCTTTT
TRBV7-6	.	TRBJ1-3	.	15	CASSLAPTDTQTFYF	TGTGCCAGCAGCTTAGCCCCCACAGATACGCAGACCTTTTATTTT
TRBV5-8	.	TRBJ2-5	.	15	CASSLEKGTKEIQYF	TGTGCCAGCAGCTTAGAGAAGGGGACAAAAGAGATCCAGTACTTC
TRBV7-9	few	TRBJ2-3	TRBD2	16	CASSFQRSGGTDTQYF	TGTGCCAGCAGCTTTCAAAGAAGCGGGGGGACAGATACGCAGTATTTT
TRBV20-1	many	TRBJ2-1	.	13	CSADIGVHVEQFF	TGCAGTGCTGACATCGGGGTACACGTTGAGCAGTTCTTC
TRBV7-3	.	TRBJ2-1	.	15	CASSMAGGAYNEHFF	TGTGCCAGTAGCATGGCTGGCGGAGCCTACAATGAGCACTTCTTC
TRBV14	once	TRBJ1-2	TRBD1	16	CASSQDPGRGTYGYTF	TGTGCCAGCAGCCAAGATCCGGGCAGGGGGACCTATGGCTACACCTTC